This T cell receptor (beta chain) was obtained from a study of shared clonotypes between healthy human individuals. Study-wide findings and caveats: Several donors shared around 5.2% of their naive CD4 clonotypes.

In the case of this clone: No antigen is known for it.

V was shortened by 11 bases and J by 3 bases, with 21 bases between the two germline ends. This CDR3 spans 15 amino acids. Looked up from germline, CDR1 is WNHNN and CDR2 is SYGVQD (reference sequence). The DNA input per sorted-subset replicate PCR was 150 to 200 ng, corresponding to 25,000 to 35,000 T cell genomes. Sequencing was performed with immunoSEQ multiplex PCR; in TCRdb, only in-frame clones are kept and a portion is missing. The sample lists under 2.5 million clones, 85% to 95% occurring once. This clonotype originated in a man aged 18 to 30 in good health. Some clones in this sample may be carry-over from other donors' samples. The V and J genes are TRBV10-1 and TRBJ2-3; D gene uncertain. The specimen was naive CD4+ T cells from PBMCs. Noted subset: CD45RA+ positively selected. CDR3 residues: CAHGIVGKGTDTQYF. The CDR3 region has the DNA TGCGCCCATGGAATCGTAGGGAAAGGGACAGATACGCAGTATTTT.